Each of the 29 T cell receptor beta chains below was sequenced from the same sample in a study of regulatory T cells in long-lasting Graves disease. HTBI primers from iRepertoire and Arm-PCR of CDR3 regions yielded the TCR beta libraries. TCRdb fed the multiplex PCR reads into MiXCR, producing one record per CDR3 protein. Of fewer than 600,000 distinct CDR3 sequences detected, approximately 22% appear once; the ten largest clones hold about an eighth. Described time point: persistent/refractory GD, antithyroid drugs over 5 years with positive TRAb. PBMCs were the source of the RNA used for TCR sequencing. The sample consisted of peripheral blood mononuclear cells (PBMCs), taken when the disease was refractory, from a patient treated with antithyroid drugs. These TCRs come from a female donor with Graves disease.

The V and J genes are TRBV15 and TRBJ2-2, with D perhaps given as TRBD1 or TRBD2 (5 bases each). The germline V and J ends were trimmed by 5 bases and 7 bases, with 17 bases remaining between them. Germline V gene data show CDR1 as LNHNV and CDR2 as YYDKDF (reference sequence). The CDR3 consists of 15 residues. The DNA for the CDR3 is TGTGCCACCAGCGTTCGGGCAGGGACGGGCGGGGAGCTGTTTTTT. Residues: CATSVRAGTGGELFF.

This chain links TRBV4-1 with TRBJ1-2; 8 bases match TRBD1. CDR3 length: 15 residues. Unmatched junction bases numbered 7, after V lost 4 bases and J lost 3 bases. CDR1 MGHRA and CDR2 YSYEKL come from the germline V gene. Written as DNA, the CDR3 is TGCGCCAGCAGCCCAGAGCTGGGACAGGACTATGGCTACACCTTC. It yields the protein CASSPELGQDYGYTF.

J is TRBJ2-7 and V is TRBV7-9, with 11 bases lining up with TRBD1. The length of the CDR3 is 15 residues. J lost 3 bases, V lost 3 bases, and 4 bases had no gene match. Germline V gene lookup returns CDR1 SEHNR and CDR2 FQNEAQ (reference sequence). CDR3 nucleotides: TGTGCCAGCAGCTTTGATGGGACAGGGGGCTACGAGCAGTACTTC. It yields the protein CASSFDGTGGYEQYF. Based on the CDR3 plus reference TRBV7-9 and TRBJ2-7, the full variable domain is DTGVSQNPRHKITKRGQNVTFRCDPISEHNRLYWYRQTLGQGPEFLTYFQNEAQLEKSRLLSDRFSAERPKGSFSTLEIQRTEQGDSAMYLCASSFDGTGGYEQYFGPGTRLTVT.

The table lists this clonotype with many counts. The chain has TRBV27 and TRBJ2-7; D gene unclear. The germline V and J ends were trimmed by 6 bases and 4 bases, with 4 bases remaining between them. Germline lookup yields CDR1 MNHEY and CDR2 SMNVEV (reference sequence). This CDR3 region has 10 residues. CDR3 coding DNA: TGTGCCAGCAGACCATACGAGCAGTACTTC. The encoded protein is CASRPYEQYF.

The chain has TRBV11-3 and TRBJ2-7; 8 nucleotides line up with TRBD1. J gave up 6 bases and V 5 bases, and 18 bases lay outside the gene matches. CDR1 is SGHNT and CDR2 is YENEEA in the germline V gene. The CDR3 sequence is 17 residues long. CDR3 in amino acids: CASSPSQYRTGKAEQYF. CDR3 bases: TGTGCCAGCAGCCCCTCTCAATACCGGACAGGGAAAGCCGAGCAGTACTTC.

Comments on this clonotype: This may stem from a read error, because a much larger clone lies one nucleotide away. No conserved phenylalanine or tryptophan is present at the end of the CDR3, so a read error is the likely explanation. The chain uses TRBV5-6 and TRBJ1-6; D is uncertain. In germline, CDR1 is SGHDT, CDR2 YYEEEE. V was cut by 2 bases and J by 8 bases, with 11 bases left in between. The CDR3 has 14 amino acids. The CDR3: CASSLIHEDSPLHL. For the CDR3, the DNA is TGTGCCAGCAGCTTAATCCACGAGGATTCACCCCTCCACCTT.

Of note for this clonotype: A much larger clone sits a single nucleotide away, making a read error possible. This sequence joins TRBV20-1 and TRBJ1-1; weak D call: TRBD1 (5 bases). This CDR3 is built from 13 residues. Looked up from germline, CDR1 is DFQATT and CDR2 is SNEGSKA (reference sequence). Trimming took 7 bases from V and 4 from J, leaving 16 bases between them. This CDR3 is CSVPGHGGTEAFF. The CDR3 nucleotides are TGCAGTGTGCCCGGACATGGAGGCACTGAAGCTTTCTTT.

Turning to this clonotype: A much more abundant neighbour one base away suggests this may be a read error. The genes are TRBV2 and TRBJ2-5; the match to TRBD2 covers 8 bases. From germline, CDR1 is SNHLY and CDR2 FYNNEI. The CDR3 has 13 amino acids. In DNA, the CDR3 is TGTGCCAGCAGACCGGGACTAGAAGAGATCCAGTACTTC. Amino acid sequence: CASRPGLEEIQYF.

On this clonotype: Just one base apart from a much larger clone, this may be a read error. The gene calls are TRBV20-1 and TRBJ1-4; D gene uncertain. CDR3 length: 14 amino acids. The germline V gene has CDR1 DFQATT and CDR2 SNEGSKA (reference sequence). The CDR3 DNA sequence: TGCAGTGCTAGGTCCGGATCAACTAGTGAAAAACTGTTTTTT. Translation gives CSARSGSTSEKLFF.

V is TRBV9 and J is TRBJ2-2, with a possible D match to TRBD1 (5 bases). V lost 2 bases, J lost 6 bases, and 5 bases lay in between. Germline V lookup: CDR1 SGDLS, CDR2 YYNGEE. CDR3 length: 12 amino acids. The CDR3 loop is CASSVRAGELFF. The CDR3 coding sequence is TGTGCCAGCAGCGTCAGGGCCGGGGAGCTGTTTTTT.

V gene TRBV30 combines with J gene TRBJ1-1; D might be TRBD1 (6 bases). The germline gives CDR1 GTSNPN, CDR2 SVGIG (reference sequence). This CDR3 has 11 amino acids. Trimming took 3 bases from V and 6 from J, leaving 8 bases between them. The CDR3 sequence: CAWSTGSEAFF. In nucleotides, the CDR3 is TGTGCCTGGAGCACAGGGTCTGAAGCTTTCTTT.

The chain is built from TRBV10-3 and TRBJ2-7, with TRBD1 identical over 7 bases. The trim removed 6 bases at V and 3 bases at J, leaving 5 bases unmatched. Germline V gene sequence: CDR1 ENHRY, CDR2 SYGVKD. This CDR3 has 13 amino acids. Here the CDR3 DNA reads TGTGCCATCAGGGGGACAGCTAACTACGAGCAGTACTTC. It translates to CAIRGTANYEQYF.

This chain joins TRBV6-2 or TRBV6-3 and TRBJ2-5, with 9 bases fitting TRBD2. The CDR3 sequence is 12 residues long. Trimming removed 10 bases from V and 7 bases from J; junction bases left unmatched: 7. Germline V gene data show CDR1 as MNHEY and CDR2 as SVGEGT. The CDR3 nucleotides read TGTGCCATCGCGGGGGGGGTGGGGACCCAGTACTTC. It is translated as CAIAGGVGTQYF.

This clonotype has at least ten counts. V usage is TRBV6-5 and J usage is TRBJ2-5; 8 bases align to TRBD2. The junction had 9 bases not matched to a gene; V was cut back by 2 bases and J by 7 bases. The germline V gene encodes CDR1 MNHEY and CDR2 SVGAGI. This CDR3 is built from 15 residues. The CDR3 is CASSYSTGGLGTQYF. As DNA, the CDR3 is TGTGCCAGCAGTTACAGTACGGGGGGGCTGGGGACCCAGTACTTC.

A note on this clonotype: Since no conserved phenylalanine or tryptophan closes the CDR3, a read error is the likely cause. For the CDR3, the DNA is TGTGCCAGCAGCCAGGACAGGATAAAATCAGAAGCTTTCATT. Residues: CASSQDRIKSEAFI. The chain employs TRBV14 and TRBJ1-1; 7 positions match TRBD1. Germline V lookup: CDR1 SGHDN, CDR2 FVKESK. The CDR3 covers 14 residues. Trimming took 3 bases from V and 8 from J; bases not matched to a gene: 9.

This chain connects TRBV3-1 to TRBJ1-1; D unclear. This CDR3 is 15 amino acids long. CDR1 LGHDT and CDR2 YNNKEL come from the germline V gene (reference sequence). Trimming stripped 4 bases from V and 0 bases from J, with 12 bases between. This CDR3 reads CASSPEGYLNTEAFF. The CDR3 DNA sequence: TGTGCCAGCAGCCCTGAAGGGTATCTGAACACTGAAGCTTTCTTT.

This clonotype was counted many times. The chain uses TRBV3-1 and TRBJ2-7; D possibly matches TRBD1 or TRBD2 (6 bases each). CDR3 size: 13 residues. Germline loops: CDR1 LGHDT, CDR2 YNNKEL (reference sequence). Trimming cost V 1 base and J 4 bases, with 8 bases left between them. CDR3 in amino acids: CASSQGGGYEQYF. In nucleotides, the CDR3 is TGTGCCAGCAGCCAAGGAGGGGGGTACGAGCAGTACTTC.

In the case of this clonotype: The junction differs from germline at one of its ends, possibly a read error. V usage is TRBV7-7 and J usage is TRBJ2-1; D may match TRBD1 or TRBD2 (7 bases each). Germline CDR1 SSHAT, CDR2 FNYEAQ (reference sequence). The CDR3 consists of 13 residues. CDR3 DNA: TGTGCTAGCAGCCCAGGGGGGGGAAATGAGCAGTTCTTC. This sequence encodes CASSPGGGNEQFF.

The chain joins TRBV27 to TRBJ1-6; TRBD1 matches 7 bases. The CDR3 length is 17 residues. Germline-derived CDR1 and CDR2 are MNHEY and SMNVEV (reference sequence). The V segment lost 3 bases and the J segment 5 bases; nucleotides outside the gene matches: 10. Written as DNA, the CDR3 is TGTGCCAGCAGTTTCCAGCGGGCAGGGGGGAATAATTCACCCCTCCACTTT. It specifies CASSFQRAGGNNSPLHF.

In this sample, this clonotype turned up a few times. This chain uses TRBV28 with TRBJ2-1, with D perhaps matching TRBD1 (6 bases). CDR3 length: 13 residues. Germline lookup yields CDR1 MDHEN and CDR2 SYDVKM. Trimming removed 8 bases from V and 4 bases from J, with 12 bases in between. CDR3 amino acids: CASGRQGYNEQFF. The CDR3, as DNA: TGTGCCAGCGGCCGCCAGGGGTACAATGAGCAGTTCTTC.

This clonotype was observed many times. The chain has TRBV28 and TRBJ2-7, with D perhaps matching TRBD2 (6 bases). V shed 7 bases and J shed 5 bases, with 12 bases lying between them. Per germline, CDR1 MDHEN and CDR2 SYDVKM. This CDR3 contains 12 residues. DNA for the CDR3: TGTGCCAGCAAAGAAAGGAGGGACGAGCAGTACTTC. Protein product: CASKERRDEQYF.

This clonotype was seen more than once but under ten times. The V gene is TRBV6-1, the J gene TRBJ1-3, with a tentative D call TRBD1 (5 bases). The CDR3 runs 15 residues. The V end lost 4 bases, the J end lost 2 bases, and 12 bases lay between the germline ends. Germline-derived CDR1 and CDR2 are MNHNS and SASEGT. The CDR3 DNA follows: TGTGCCAGCAGTGCGAGCCAGGGTACTGGAAACACCATATATTTT. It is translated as CASSASQGTGNTIYF.

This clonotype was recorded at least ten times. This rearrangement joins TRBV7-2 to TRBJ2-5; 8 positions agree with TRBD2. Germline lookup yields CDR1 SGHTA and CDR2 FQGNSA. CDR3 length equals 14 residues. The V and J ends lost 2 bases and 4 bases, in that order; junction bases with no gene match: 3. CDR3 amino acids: CASSLPSGGETQYF. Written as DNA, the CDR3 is TGTGCCAGCAGCTTACCCAGCGGGGGAGAGACCCAGTACTTC.

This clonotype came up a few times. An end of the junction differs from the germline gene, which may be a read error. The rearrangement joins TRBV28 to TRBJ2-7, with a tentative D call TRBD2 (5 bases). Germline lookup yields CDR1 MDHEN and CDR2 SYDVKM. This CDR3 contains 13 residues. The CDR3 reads CASSPPGLYERYF. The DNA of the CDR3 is TGTGCCAGCAGTCCCCCCGGACTCTACGAGCGGTACTTC.

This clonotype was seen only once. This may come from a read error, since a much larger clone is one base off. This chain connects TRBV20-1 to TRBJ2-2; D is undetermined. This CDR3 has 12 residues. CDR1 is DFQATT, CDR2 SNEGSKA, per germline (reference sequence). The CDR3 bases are TGCAGTGCCCTTCGTAGCACCGAGGAGCTGTTTTTT. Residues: CSALRSTEELFF.

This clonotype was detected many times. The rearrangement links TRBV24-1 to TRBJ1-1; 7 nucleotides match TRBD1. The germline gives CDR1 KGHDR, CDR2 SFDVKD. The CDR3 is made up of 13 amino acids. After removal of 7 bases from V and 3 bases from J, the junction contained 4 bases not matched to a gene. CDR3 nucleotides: TGTGCCACCAGGATCGACAGGGACACTGAAGCTTTCTTT. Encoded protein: CATRIDRDTEAFF.

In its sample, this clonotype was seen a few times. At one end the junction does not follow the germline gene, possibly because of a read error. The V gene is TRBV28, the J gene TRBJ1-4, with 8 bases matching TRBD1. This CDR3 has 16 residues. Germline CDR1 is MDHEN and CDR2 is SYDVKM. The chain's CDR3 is CASSETGATTNEELFF. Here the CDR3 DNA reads TGTGCCAGCAGCGAGACAGGGGCGACGACGAATGAAGAACTGTTTTTT.

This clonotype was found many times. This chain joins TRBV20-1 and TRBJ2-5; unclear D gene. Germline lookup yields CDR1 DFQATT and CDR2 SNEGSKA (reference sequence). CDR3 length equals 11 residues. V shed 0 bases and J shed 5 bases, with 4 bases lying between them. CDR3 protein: CSARDWETQYF. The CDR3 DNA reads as TGCAGTGCTAGAGATTGGGAGACCCAGTACTTC.

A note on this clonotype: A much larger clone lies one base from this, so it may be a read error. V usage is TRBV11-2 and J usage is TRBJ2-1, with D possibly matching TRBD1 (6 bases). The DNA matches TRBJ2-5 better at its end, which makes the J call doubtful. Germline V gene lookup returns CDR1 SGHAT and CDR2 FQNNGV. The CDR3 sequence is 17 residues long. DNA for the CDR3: TGTGCCAGCGGCTTAGGTCGTGGGACACGCCCCCGAGAGACCCAGTACTTC. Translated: CASGLGRGTRPRETQYF.